These 24 T cell receptor beta chains came from one sample sequenced in a study of blood T cell repertoires in COVID-19. Generated by immunoSEQ multiplex PCR, the TCRdb table keeps only in-frame clones and is missing some. The data show about 150,000 clones, 80% to 90% seen once. The sample comprised peripheral blood. The receptors here all came from a woman aged 45-65 years with acute or convalescent COVID-19.

A few counts support this clone. The genes are TRBV6-5 and TRBJ2-7, with a weak D call TRBD1 (5 bases). Trimming pared 7 bases from V and 3 bases from J, leaving 16 bases between. This CDR3 spans 14 amino acids. Germline V CDR1 and CDR2: MNHEY, SVGAGI. The CDR3 sequence is CASNPQGTYYEQYF. The CDR3 nucleotides are TGTGCCAGCAACCCGCAGGGAACCTACTACGAGCAGTACTTC.

The rearrangement links TRBV9 to TRBJ2-7; D might be TRBD1 (5 bases). Per germline, CDR1 SGDLS and CDR2 YYNGEE. The CDR3 extends over 15 amino acids. Trimming stripped 4 bases from V and 5 bases from J, with 19 bases between. The CDR3 protein is CASSSSGRENDEQYF. The CDR3 region has the DNA TGTGCCAGCAGCTCGAGTGGCAGGGAAAACGACGAGCAGTACTTC.

The V call is TRBV7-3, the J call TRBJ2-5, with 11 bases lining up with TRBD2. Germline V lookup: CDR1 SGHTA, CDR2 FQGTGA. V was clipped by 8 bases and J by 2 bases; unmatched bases: 13. The CDR3 has 17 residues. The CDR3 here is CASGEAELAGDQETQYF. The CDR3 nucleotides are TGTGCCAGCGGGGAGGCCGAACTAGCGGGGGATCAAGAGACCCAGTACTTC.

DNA for the CDR3: TGTGCCAGCAGAGGGACAGGGTCGACCCAGTACTTC. Translation gives CASRGTGSTQYF. The chain recombines TRBV2 with TRBJ2-5; 9 bases are shared with TRBD1. The CDR3 has 12 residues. Germline V CDR1 and CDR2: SNHLY, FYNNEI. The V segment lost 6 bases and the J segment 7 bases; nucleotides outside the gene matches: 3.

Details on this clone: The sample holds other DNA sequences that translate to the same CDR3. The chain has TRBV18 and TRBJ2-7; D is unresolved. Germline V gene lookup returns CDR1 KGHSH and CDR2 LQKENI. The CDR3 has 12 residues. The germline V and J ends were trimmed by 2 bases and 5 bases, with 7 bases remaining between them. CDR3 in DNA: TGTGCCAGCTCACCATCTTCGGACGAGCAGTACTTC. This codes for CASSPSSDEQYF.

This chain links TRBV7-2 with TRBJ1-5, with D possibly TRBD1 on 5 matching bases. The CDR3 extends over 14 amino acids. From germline, CDR1 is SGHTA and CDR2 FQGNSA. V gave up 4 bases and J gave up 7 bases, with 14 bases separating them. As DNA, the CDR3 is TGTGCCAGCAGCTACGGGGGAGGTTCCCAGCCCCAGCATTTT. Protein: CASSYGGGSQPQHF.

V gene TRBV5-4 combines with J gene TRBJ2-3; D possibly corresponds to TRBD1 (6 bases). Germline CDR1 SGHNT, CDR2 YYREEE (reference sequence). V gave up 10 bases and J gave up 1 base, with 16 bases separating them. The CDR3 is made up of 14 amino acids. The CDR3, as DNA: TGTGCCCTCATGGCGAACAGGGGCACAGATACGCAGTATTTT. Amino acids: CALMANRGTDTQYF.

This clone occurred a few times. The chain has TRBV5-4 and TRBJ2-2; D is ambiguous. Trimming shortened V by 3 bases and J by 1 base, and 7 bases separated the two germline ends. The CDR3 has 14 residues. Germline values: CDR1 SGHNT, CDR2 YYREEE (reference sequence). CDR3 sequence: CASSWSVNTGELFF. CDR3 bases: TGTGCCAGCAGCTGGAGTGTGAACACCGGGGAGCTGTTTTTT.

J is TRBJ2-2 and V is TRBV6-2 or TRBV6-3; 10 nucleotides line up with TRBD2. The junction had 5 bases not matched to a gene; V was cut back by 4 bases and J by 0 bases. Looked up from germline, CDR1 is MNHEY and CDR2 is SVGEGT. This CDR3 is built from 17 residues. The CDR3 loop reads CASSSNLAGANTGELFF. The CDR3 DNA reads as TGTGCCAGCAGTTCCAATCTAGCGGGAGCGAACACCGGGGAGCTGTTTTTT.

This clone appeared a few times. This chain uses TRBV6-2 or TRBV6-3 with TRBJ2-7; D is unresolved. The CDR3 runs 15 residues. The ends were cut back, 6 bases at V and 2 bases at J, with 17 bases in the middle. The germline V gene has CDR1 MNHEY and CDR2 SVGEGT. The CDR3 spells CASSRVQRAPYEQYF. CDR3 nucleotides: TGTGCCAGCAGCCGTGTCCAGCGCGCTCCCTACGAGCAGTACTTC.

The table lists this clone with a count of one. The rearrangement uses TRBV5-5 and TRBJ2-3; TRBD1 is a possible D gene (6 bases). This CDR3 spans 14 amino acids. Per germline, CDR1 SGHKS and CDR2 YYEKEE (reference sequence). The V end was cut by 4 bases, the J end by 0 bases, with 9 bases between. The CDR3 DNA follows: TGTGCCAGCAGCAAGGGGGATAGCACAGATACGCAGTATTTT. Translated: CASSKGDSTDTQYF.

This clone was detected only once. The chain couples TRBV15 to TRBJ1-4; a possible D gene is TRBD1 (6 bases). Trimming left V 9 bases short and J 8 bases short, with 22 bases between. This CDR3 has 15 residues. The germline V gene has CDR1 LNHNV and CDR2 YYDKDF (reference sequence). CDR3 in amino acids: CATTQHLEGGEKLFF. CDR3 DNA: TGTGCCACGACCCAACACCTCGAAGGGGGAGAAAAACTGTTTTTT.

This clone was counted a few times. This rearrangement joins TRBV27 to TRBJ1-2, with 8 bases identical to TRBD1. After removal of 5 bases from V and 7 bases from J, the junction contained 9 bases not matched to a gene. The CDR3 runs to 14 residues. Per germline, CDR1 MNHEY and CDR2 SMNVEV (reference sequence). The CDR3 loop is CASSAGQGTGGYTF. As DNA, the CDR3 is TGTGCCAGCAGTGCCGGACAGGGAACCGGTGGCTACACCTTC.

The chain couples TRBV29-1 to TRBJ2-1, with 8 bases fitting TRBD2. Germline V gene lookup returns CDR1 SQVTM and CDR2 ANQGSEA. CDR3 length: 14 residues. V lost 7 bases, J lost 9 bases, and 14 bases stayed unmatched. In nucleotides, the CDR3 is TGCAGCGCTACGGCCCTGCGGGAGGTCGGTGAGCAGTTCTTC. It yields the protein CSATALREVGEQFF.

V gene TRBV9 combines with J gene TRBJ2-7; no definite D call. The CDR3 is made up of 17 amino acids. Germline lookup yields CDR1 SGDLS and CDR2 YYNGEE. Trimming took off 3 bases at V and 4 bases at J, with 23 bases between the two ends. The CDR3, as DNA: TGTGCCAGCAGCGGTTCATCAGGAACCGCTACTCAATACGAGCAGTACTTC. Residues: CASSGSSGTATQYEQYF.

The chain couples TRBV7-9 to TRBJ2-6; maybe TRBD1 (5 bases). CDR1 and CDR2 from the germline V gene are SEHNR and FQNEAQ (reference sequence). The CDR3 extends over 16 amino acids. Trimming removed 5 bases at V and 2 bases at J, with 13 bases between. The CDR3 nucleotides read TGTGCCAGCAGCGTAAGACAGAGTCCTGGGGCCAACGTCCTGACTTTC. Protein product: CASSVRQSPGANVLTF.

The chain employs TRBV7-2 and TRBJ2-1; 13 bases are a match to TRBD2. V was clipped by 1 base and J by 9 bases; unmatched bases: 6. Germline values: CDR1 SGHTA, CDR2 FQGNSA. The CDR3 has 16 amino acids. The CDR3 bases are TGTGCCAGCAGCTTAGGGAGAGGACTAGCGGGAGCTGAGCAGTTCTTC. Residues: CASSLGRGLAGAEQFF.

The chain uses TRBV28 and TRBJ1-5; D uncertain. Germline V lookup: CDR1 MDHEN, CDR2 SYDVKM. V was pared by 6 bases and J by 6 bases, with 18 bases between. The CDR3 extends over 15 amino acids. The CDR3 DNA reads as TGTGCCAGCAGCCCGGGGAGGGTCTTGTCTCAGCCCCAGCATTTT. It translates to CASSPGRVLSQPQHF.

The gene calls are TRBV12-5 and TRBJ1-5, with D maybe TRBD1 (5 bases). The ends were cut back, 2 bases at V and 1 base at J, with 12 bases in the middle. Germline V CDR1 and CDR2: LGHNT, FRNRAP. The CDR3 is made up of 16 amino acids. CDR3 sequence: CASGLLPGESNQPQHF. The DNA of the CDR3 is TGTGCTAGTGGTTTGCTACCGGGGGAGAGCAATCAGCCCCAGCATTTT.

The V gene is TRBV6-5, the J gene TRBJ2-1; 10 bases align to TRBD2. The CDR3 consists of 15 residues. The J segment lost 6 bases and the V segment lost 1 base, leaving 3 bases of the junction unmatched. Germline values: CDR1 MNHEY, CDR2 SVGAGI. In DNA form, the CDR3 reads TGTGCCAGCAGTTACTGGTCTAGCGGGGGCAATGAGCAGTTCTTC. Translating it yields CASSYWSSGGNEQFF.

This rearrangement joins TRBV19 to TRBJ1-1; D gene uncertain. V lost 5 bases to trimming and J lost 0 bases, with 13 bases between them. The CDR3 is 15 amino acids. The V gene's germline CDR1 is LNHDA and CDR2 SQIVND (reference sequence). In nucleotides, the CDR3 is TGTGCCAGTAGTGGGCCCGGGATCATGAACACTGAAGCTTTCTTT. Translation gives CASSGPGIMNTEAFF.

The table lists this clone with a count of one. The chain joins TRBV19 to TRBJ2-7; the match to TRBD2 covers 8 bases. J gave up 2 bases and V 5 bases, and 8 bases lay outside the gene matches. Germline V gene data show CDR1 as LNHDA and CDR2 as SQIVND (reference sequence). The CDR3 covers 15 residues. DNA for the CDR3: TGTGCCAGTAGTCTCACCGGGACTAGAGCCTACGAGCAGTACTTC. It is translated as CASSLTGTRAYEQYF.

J is TRBJ1-5 and V is TRBV30; maybe TRBD1 (5 bases). Trimming pared 1 base from V and 4 bases from J, leaving 11 bases between. The V gene's germline CDR1 is GTSNPN and CDR2 SVGIG (reference sequence). The CDR3 spans 14 residues. CDR3 nucleotides: TGTGCCTGGAGTGCGGGGGTCGCGAATCAGCCCCAGCATTTT. This gives the protein CAWSAGVANQPQHF. Supplemented by reference TRBV30 and TRBJ1-5, the full variable domain reads SQTIHQWPATLVQPVGSPLSLECTVEGTSNPNLYWYRQAAGRGLQLLFYSVGIGQISSEVPQNLSASRPQDRQFILSSKKLLLSDSGFYLCAWSAGVANQPQHFGDGTRLSIL.

V and J are TRBV5-4 and TRBJ1-4; 10 bases map to TRBD1. The V segment lost 4 bases and the J segment 7 bases; nucleotides outside the gene matches: 13. The CDR3 runs to 17 residues. Germline CDR1 SGHNT, CDR2 YYREEE (reference sequence). CDR3 DNA: TGTGCCAGCAGCCCGGGGGCCGGGACAGGGGACAGTGAAAAACTGTTTTTT. The encoded protein is CASSPGAGTGDSEKLFF. Complete variable domain (other parts from reference TRBV5-4 and TRBJ1-4): ETGVTQSPTHLIKTRGQQVTLRCSSQSGHNTVSWYQQALGQGPQFIFQYYREEENGRGNFPPRFSGLQFPNYSSELNVNALELDDSALYLCASSPGAGTGDSEKLFFGSGTQLSVL.